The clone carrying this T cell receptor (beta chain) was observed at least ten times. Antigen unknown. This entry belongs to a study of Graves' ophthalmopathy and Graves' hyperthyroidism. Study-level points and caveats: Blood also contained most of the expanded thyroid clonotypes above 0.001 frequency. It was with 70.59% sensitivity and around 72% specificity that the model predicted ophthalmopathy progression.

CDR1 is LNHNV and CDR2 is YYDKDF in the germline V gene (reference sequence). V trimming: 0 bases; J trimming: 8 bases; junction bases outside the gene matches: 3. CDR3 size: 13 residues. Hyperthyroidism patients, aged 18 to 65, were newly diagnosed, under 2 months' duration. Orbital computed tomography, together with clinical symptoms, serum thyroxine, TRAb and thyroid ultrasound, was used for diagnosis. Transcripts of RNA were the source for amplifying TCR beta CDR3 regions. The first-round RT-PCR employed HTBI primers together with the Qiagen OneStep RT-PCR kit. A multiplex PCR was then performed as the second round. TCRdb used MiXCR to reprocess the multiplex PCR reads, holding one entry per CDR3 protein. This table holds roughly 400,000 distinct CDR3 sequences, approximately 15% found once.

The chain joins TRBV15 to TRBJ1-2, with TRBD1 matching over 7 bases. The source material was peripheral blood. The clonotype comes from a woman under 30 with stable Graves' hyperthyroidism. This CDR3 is CATSREQGRGYTF. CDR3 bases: TGTGCCACCAGCAGAGAACAGGGGAGGGGCTACACCTTC.